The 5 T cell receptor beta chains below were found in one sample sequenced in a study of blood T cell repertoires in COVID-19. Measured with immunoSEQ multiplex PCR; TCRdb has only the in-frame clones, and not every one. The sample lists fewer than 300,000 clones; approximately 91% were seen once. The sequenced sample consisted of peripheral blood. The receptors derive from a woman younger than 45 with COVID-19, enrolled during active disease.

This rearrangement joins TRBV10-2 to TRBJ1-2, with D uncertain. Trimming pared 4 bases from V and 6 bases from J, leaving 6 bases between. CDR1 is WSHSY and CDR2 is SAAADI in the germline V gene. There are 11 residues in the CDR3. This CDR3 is CASSGQNGYTF. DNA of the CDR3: TGCGCCAGCAGTGGGCAGAATGGCTACACCTTC.

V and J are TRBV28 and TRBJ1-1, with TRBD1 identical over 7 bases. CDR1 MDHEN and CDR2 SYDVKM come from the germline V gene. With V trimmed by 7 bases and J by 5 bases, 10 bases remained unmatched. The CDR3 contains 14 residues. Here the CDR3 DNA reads TGTGCCAGCATCCTTAAGAGGGGGCGTACTGAAGCTTTCTTT. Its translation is CASILKRGRTEAFF.

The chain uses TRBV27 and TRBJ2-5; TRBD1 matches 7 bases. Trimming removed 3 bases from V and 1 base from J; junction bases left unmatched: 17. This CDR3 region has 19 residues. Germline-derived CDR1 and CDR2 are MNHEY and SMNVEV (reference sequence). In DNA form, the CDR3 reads TGTGCCAGCAGTTTCACCGGGACAGCTGTGTTTGCCTCCCAAGAGACCCAGTACTTC. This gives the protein CASSFTGTAVFASQETQYF.

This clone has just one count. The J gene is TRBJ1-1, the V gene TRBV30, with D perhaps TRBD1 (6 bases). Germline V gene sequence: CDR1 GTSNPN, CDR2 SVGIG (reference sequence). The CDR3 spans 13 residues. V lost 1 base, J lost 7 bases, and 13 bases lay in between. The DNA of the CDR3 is TGTGCCTGGAGTGGATGGGGAGGGGGTGAAGCTTTCTTT. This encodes CAWSGWGGGEAFF. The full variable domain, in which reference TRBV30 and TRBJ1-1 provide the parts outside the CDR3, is SQTIHQWPATLVQPVGSPLSLECTVEGTSNPNLYWYRQAAGRGLQLLFYSVGIGQISSEVPQNLSASRPQDRQFILSSKKLLLSDSGFYLCAWSGWGGGEAFFGQGTRLTVV.

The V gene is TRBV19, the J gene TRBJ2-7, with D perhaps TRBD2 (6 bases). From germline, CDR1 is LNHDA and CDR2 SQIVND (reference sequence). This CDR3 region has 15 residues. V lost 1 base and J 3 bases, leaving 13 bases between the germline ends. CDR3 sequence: CASSIGLAQYYEQYF. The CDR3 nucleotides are TGTGCCAGTAGTATAGGCCTAGCGCAATACTACGAGCAGTACTTC. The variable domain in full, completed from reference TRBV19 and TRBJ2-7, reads DGGITQSPKYLFRKEGQNVTLSCEQNLNHDAMYWYRQDPGQGLRLIYYSQIVNDFQKGDIAEGYSVSREKKESFPLTVTSAQKNPTAFYLCASSIGLAQYYEQYFGPGTRLTVT.